One and the same sample provided the 23 T cell receptor beta chains below, sequenced in a study of T-cell memory formation after mild COVID-19. MiXCR, applied by TCRdb to the 5' RACE reads, yields one record per CDR3 protein. The sample contains 350,000 to 450,000 distinct CDR3 sequences, 15% to 20% of which appear only once. The sample taken for sequencing was PBMCs or a T cell subset sorted from them (not recorded which). These receptors were taken from an adult woman who had mild COVID-19 (a few samples of this study predate the infection). Cell type and time point are not known.

V and J are TRBV7-9 and TRBJ2-1, with unresolved D. The germline V and J ends were trimmed by 2 bases and 7 bases, with 6 bases remaining between them. This CDR3 is built from 12 residues. Germline V gene sequence: CDR1 SEHNR, CDR2 FQNEAQ (reference sequence). DNA of the CDR3: TGTGCCAGCAGCTTATCTCGGAATGAGCAGTTCTTC. Amino acids: CASSLSRNEQFF.

CDR3 bases: TGCAGTGCTAAGGGACTAGCGGGAGTGGGTCTCCACGAGCAGTACTTC. Translation gives CSAKGLAGVGLHEQYF. The rearrangement joins TRBV20-1 to TRBJ2-7, with 14 bases matching TRBD2. The length of the CDR3 is 16 residues. The V gene end was trimmed by 4 bases and the J gene end by 5 bases; junction bases not matched to a gene: 10. The germline CDR1 and CDR2 sequences are DFQATT and SNEGSKA (reference sequence).

The chain recombines TRBV29-1 with TRBJ2-3, with TRBD1 as a possible D gene (5 bases). Per germline, CDR1 SQVTM and CDR2 ANQGSEA. CDR3 size: 12 residues. Trimming took off 7 bases at V and 0 bases at J, with 8 bases between the two ends. The CDR3 sequence is CSGTPSTDTQYF. The CDR3 region has the DNA TGCAGCGGGACACCAAGCACAGATACGCAGTATTTT.

This clonotype was detected only a few times. In nucleotides, the CDR3 is TGTGCCAGCAGCGGGCCCGGGGGGGATGAGCAGTTCTTC. Its translation: CASSGPGGDEQFF. J is TRBJ2-1 and V is TRBV7-2, with TRBD2 matching 8 bases. Germline loops: CDR1 SGHTA, CDR2 FQGNSA. CDR3 length: 13 residues. V dropped 5 bases and J dropped 8; count of bases not matched to a gene: 5.

This chain links TRBV3-1 with TRBJ2-1; D is uncertain. Germline V lookup: CDR1 LGHDT, CDR2 YNNKEL (reference sequence). The germline V and J ends were trimmed by 1 base and 8 bases, with 9 bases remaining between them. CDR3 size: 13 residues. In DNA, the CDR3 is TGTGCCAGCAGCCAAGTTTTCGCGGATGAGCAGTTCTTC. It specifies CASSQVFADEQFF.

This chain joins TRBV18 and TRBJ2-7; 7 nucleotides align to TRBD1. V was clipped by 3 bases and J by 3 bases; unmatched bases: 8. Germline V lookup: CDR1 KGHSH, CDR2 LQKENI. There are 15 residues in the CDR3. CDR3 nucleotides: TGTGCCAGCTCACCGACTGAGGGGGCAGTCTACGAGCAGTACTTC. Its protein is CASSPTEGAVYEQYF.

J is TRBJ1-1 and V is TRBV7-9; 8 bases are shared with TRBD1. The junction had 7 bases not matched to a gene; V was cut back by 2 bases and J by 11 bases. Germline loops: CDR1 SEHNR, CDR2 FQNEAQ (reference sequence). CDR3 length: 13 amino acids. The CDR3 DNA reads TGTGCCAGCAGCTTACTCGGACAGGGTGATGCTTTCTTT. It translates to CASSLLGQGDAFF.

This sequence joins TRBV7-2 and TRBJ2-7; a possible D gene is TRBD2 (6 bases). The CDR3 loop spans 15 amino acids. The V end lost 0 bases, the J end lost 3 bases, and 12 bases lay between the germline ends. Germline values: CDR1 SGHTA, CDR2 FQGNSA. The CDR3 DNA sequence: TGTGCCAGCAGCTTAGCTAGCGGAGATATCTACGAGCAGTACTTC. Amino acid sequence: CASSLASGDIYEQYF.

V and J are TRBV11-3 and TRBJ2-1; D unresolved. V was shortened by 10 bases and J by 4 bases, with 17 bases between the two germline ends. The CDR3 has 14 amino acids. Germline CDR1 and CDR2: SGHNT and YENEEA. The CDR3 is CATKWATQYNEQFF. CDR3 nucleotides: TGTGCCACTAAGTGGGCTACCCAATACAATGAGCAGTTCTTC.

The chain uses TRBV5-5 and TRBJ1-6; 8 bases align to TRBD1. This CDR3 comprises 16 residues. The trim removed 3 bases at V and 10 bases at J, leaving 12 bases unmatched. Germline CDR1 is SGHKS and CDR2 is YYEKEE (reference sequence). The CDR3 loop reads CASSSDITGGRSPLHF. CDR3 DNA sequence: TGTGCCAGCAGCTCCGATATTACAGGGGGAAGATCACCCCTCCACTTT.

In DNA form, the CDR3 reads TGTGCCAGCAGCCAGCAGGGAGGAAACATTCAGTACTTC. Protein: CASSQQGGNIQYF. The chain is built from TRBV14 and TRBJ2-4, with D possibly TRBD2 on 6 matching bases. CDR3 length equals 13 residues. Germline CDR1 reads SGHDN; CDR2 reads FVKESK. V lost 3 bases, J lost 6 bases, and 9 bases lay in between.

This clonotype appeared a few times. The rearrangement uses TRBV5-1 and TRBJ2-1; D is perhaps TRBD1 (6 bases). This CDR3 contains 14 residues. The germline CDR1 and CDR2 sequences are SGHRS and YFSETQ. Trimming left V 0 bases short and J 5 bases short, with 9 bases between. The CDR3 DNA sequence: TGCGCCAGCAGCTTGGGTGGGACAAACAATGAGCAGTTCTTC. This sequence encodes CASSLGGTNNEQFF.

The chain joins TRBV14 to TRBJ2-3; tentatively, D is TRBD2 (5 bases). CDR3 length equals 14 residues. Per germline, CDR1 SGHDN and CDR2 FVKESK. With 1 base removed from V and 4 bases from J, the gap between germline ends came to 9 bases. CDR3 nucleotide sequence: TGTGCCAGCAGCCAAGGAGGGATAGCAGATACGCAGTATTTT. It codes for CASSQGGIADTQYF.

This clonotype was seen a handful of times. J is TRBJ2-7 and V is TRBV12-3 or TRBV12-4; D might be TRBD1 or TRBD2, each matching 5 bases. There are 14 residues in the CDR3. With 7 bases removed from V and 2 bases from J, the gap between germline ends came to 15 bases. CDR3 DNA sequence: TGTGCCAGCAAGCGGCGGCAGGGTCCCTACGAGCAGTACTTC. This codes for CASKRRQGPYEQYF.

This clonotype has a handful of counts. The V call is TRBV7-3, the J call TRBJ2-1, with 12 bases aligning to TRBD2. The CDR3 totals 15 residues. The junction had 4 bases not matched to a gene; V was cut back by 4 bases and J by 6 bases. Germline V lookup: CDR1 SGHTA, CDR2 FQGTGA. CDR3 loop: CASSSLAGGGNEQFF. DNA for the CDR3: TGTGCCAGCAGCTCTCTAGCGGGGGGGGGCAATGAGCAGTTCTTC.

This clonotype was picked up a small number of times. This chain joins TRBV7-9 and TRBJ2-1; TRBD2 aligns across 10 bases. CDR1 and CDR2 from the germline V gene are SEHNR and FQNEAQ (reference sequence). The V segment lost 4 bases and the J segment 2 bases; nucleotides outside the gene matches: 5. This CDR3 comprises 16 residues. CDR3 bases: TGTGCCAGCAGCTACCTAGCGGGAGAGGCCTACAATGAGCAGTTCTTC. Translated, it gives CASSYLAGEAYNEQFF.

This clonotype occurred a few times. The chain employs TRBV7-2 and TRBJ2-7; D might be TRBD2 (7 bases). Trimming removed 6 bases from V and 3 bases from J, with 12 bases in between. This CDR3 region has 13 residues. Per germline, CDR1 SGHTA and CDR2 FQGNSA. The CDR3 reads CASRPGGGYEQYF. In DNA form, the CDR3 reads TGTGCCAGCAGGCCGGGGGGCGGCTACGAGCAGTACTTC.

The chain recombines TRBV11-2 with TRBJ2-5, with 7 bases matching TRBD1. J gave up 6 bases and V 5 bases, and 6 bases lay outside the gene matches. This CDR3 has 13 amino acids. Germline V gives CDR1 SGHAT, CDR2 FQNNGV. The CDR3 DNA reads as TGTGCCAGCAGCGTACAGGGGTGGCAGACCCAGTACTTC. It specifies CASSVQGWQTQYF.

This clonotype was observed a handful of times. The chain links TRBV12-3 or TRBV12-4 to TRBJ2-5; perhaps TRBD2 as D (6 bases). The ends were cut back, 6 bases at V and 4 bases at J, with 12 bases in the middle. The CDR3 contains 13 residues. The CDR3 coding sequence is TGTGCCAGCAGCATTAAGCGGGTAGAGACCCAGTACTTC. It is translated as CASSIKRVETQYF.

The V and J genes are TRBV11-2 and TRBJ2-5, with 9 bases that match TRBD1. The J segment lost 7 bases and the V segment lost 2 bases, leaving 11 bases of the junction unmatched. Germline assignment: CDR1 SGHAT and CDR2 FQNNGV. CDR3 length equals 16 residues. CDR3 loop: CASSLTTTGDRATQYF. The CDR3 nucleotides are TGTGCCAGCAGCTTAACTACCACTGGGGACAGGGCGACCCAGTACTTC.

This chain links TRBV5-6 with TRBJ2-4; D is unresolved. Germline V gene sequence: CDR1 SGHDT, CDR2 YYEEEE. The V and J ends lost 0 bases and 1 base respectively, with 11 bases between them. The CDR3 is 16 residues long. CDR3 bases: TGTGCCAGCAGCTTGGCCCGATCGCGGGCCAAAAACATTCAGTACTTC. It specifies CASSLARSRAKNIQYF.

V usage is TRBV7-9 and J usage is TRBJ2-1; D gene unclear. V was cut by 4 bases and J by 9 bases, with 7 bases left in between. The CDR3 is 11 amino acids. Germline CDR1 reads SEHNR; CDR2 reads FQNEAQ (reference sequence). This CDR3 reads CASSYGPEQFF. CDR3 bases: TGTGCCAGCAGCTACGGACCTGAGCAGTTCTTC.

This clonotype was seen more than once but under ten times. V usage is TRBV7-9 and J usage is TRBJ1-2; no firm D call. The germline V and J ends were trimmed by 0 bases and 7 bases, with 12 bases remaining between them. CDR1 SEHNR and CDR2 FQNEAQ come from the germline V gene (reference sequence). The CDR3 extends over 14 amino acids. The DNA of the CDR3 is TGTGCCAGCAGCTTAGCAGGGAGGAGCGCTGGCTACACCTTC. It translates to CASSLAGRSAGYTF. Full variable domain (remainder filled in from reference TRBV7-9 and TRBJ1-2): DTGVSQNPRHKITKRGQNVTFRCDPISEHNRLYWYRQTLGQGPEFLTYFQNEAQLEKSRLLSDRFSAERPKGSFSTLEIQRTEQGDSAMYLCASSLAGRSAGYTFGSGTRLTVV.